The 30 T cell receptor beta chains given below trace back to one sample, sequenced in a study of identical twins. MiXCR was run by TCRdb on the 5' RACE reads, yielding one entry per CDR3 protein. The sample consists of a few hundred thousand distinct CDR3 sequences, around 8.8% of them appearing once. The sample also formed part of further work on yellow fever vaccine responses in identical twins.

The material sequenced was CD8+ T cells sorted from blood. The receptors derive from a woman aged 18-35 years in good health.

This clonotype was seen more than once but under ten times. This chain connects TRBV9 to TRBJ2-3, with 7 bases identical to TRBD2. CDR1 and CDR2 from the germline V gene are SGDLS and YYNGEE. Trimming removed 7 bases from V and 1 base from J; junction bases left unmatched: 9. CDR3 length: 15 residues. CDR3 DNA: TGTGCCAGCGCCGGGGAGGGGATAGGCACAGATACGCAGTATTTT. Amino acids: CASAGEGIGTDTQYF.

There are many counts of this clonotype. This chain joins TRBV14 and TRBJ2-1; 11 bases align to TRBD2. Germline V gene data show CDR1 as SGHDN and CDR2 as FVKESK. Unmatched junction bases numbered 15, after V lost 7 bases and J lost 1 base. CDR3 length equals 19 residues. In nucleotides, the CDR3 is TGTGCCAGCAACCCGGGACTAGCGGAACCCACCAGGTCCTACAATGAGCAGTTCTTC. The encoded protein is CASNPGLAEPTRSYNEQFF.

In this sample, this clonotype turned up a few times. The chain couples TRBV7-3 to TRBJ2-3; either TRBD1 or TRBD2 may fit D (5 bases each). Germline CDR1 SGHTA, CDR2 FQGTGA. Trimming took off 2 bases at V and 0 bases at J, with 9 bases between the two ends. The CDR3 has 15 amino acids. The CDR3 DNA reads as TGTGCCAGCAGCTTAGTGAGGGACAGCACAGATACGCAGTATTTT. Its protein is CASSLVRDSTDTQYF.

This clonotype was observed many times. The chain recombines TRBV12-3 or TRBV12-4 with TRBJ1-1, with D possibly being TRBD1 (5 bases). V shed 2 bases and J shed 6 bases, with 10 bases lying between them. The CDR3 covers 13 residues. CDR3: CASSLKSGAEAFF. CDR3 nucleotides: TGTGCCAGCAGTTTAAAGTCGGGGGCTGAAGCTTTCTTT.

In this sample, this clonotype turned up many times. The rearrangement joins TRBV4-1 to TRBJ2-3, with TRBD2 matching 11 bases. The V gene end was trimmed by 5 bases and the J gene end by 0 bases; junction bases not matched to a gene: 4. Germline CDR1 MGHRA, CDR2 YSYEKL. This CDR3 has 16 residues. CDR3 protein: CASSARTSGSTDTQYF. The CDR3 nucleotides read TGCGCCAGCAGCGCAAGGACTAGCGGGAGCACAGATACGCAGTATTTT.

The rearrangement links TRBV4-3 to TRBJ2-2; D gene unclear. Between the trimmed V and J ends, which lost 4 bases and 4 bases, there was a span of 13 bases. There are 15 residues in the CDR3. Germline assignment: CDR1 LGHNA and CDR2 YSLEER. The CDR3: CASSPPERGTGELFF. Here the CDR3 DNA reads TGCGCCAGCAGCCCCCCGGAACGTGGCACCGGGGAGCTGTTTTTT.

This chain connects TRBV11-2 to TRBJ2-1; D not resolved. Trimming took off 0 bases at V and 0 bases at J, with 15 bases between the two ends. The germline gives CDR1 SGHAT, CDR2 FQNNGV. The CDR3 is made up of 18 amino acids. The CDR3: CASSLDRVGFLSYNEQFF. CDR3 DNA: TGTGCCAGCAGCTTAGATCGGGTGGGCTTCCTCTCCTACAATGAGCAGTTCTTC.

Remarks on this clonotype: A read error may account for a junction end that differs from germline. The V call is TRBV27, the J call TRBJ2-2; possible D gene TRBD1, 6 bases. This CDR3 has 16 amino acids. Germline loops: CDR1 MNHEY, CDR2 SMNVEV (reference sequence). Written as DNA, the CDR3 is TGTGCCAGCAGTCCGCGACAGGTGTCCAACATCGGGGAGCTGTTTTTT. Its protein product is CASSPRQVSNIGELFF.

This clonotype was seen more than once but under ten times. The chain recombines TRBV11-1 with TRBJ2-6; the D gene is possibly TRBD2 (5 bases). Germline assignment: CDR1 SGHAT and CDR2 FQDESV (reference sequence). Trimming took 1 base from V and 0 from J, leaving 13 bases between them. The CDR3 is made up of 18 amino acids. The CDR3 reads CASSLDGELGSGANVLTF. The DNA of the CDR3 is TGTGCCAGCAGCTTAGACGGGGAGTTGGGCTCTGGGGCCAACGTCCTGACTTTC.

There are a few counts of this clonotype. The rearrangement uses TRBV27 and TRBJ2-7; D is perhaps TRBD2 (5 bases). Germline CDR1 MNHEY, CDR2 SMNVEV (reference sequence). The V gene lost 3 bases and the J gene lost 2 bases, with 11 bases spanning the gap. This CDR3 comprises 14 residues. The CDR3 nucleotides are TGTGCCAGCAGTTTTTCGGACGGGACCTACGAGCAGTACTTC. It is translated as CASSFSDGTYEQYF.

V is TRBV5-1 and J is TRBJ2-1; 7 nucleotides agree with TRBD2. The length of the CDR3 is 16 residues. V was clipped by 4 bases and J by 10 bases; unmatched bases: 17. Germline V gene data show CDR1 as SGHRS and CDR2 as YFSETQ. The CDR3 loop is CASSLAASQGFGEQFF. The CDR3 nucleotides are TGCGCCAGCAGCCTAGCGGCATCCCAGGGTTTCGGGGAGCAGTTCTTC.

This clonotype showed up many times. One junction end does not reproduce the germline sequence, and a read error may be involved. The gene calls are TRBV7-9 and TRBJ2-5; 7 bases are shared with TRBD2. The CDR3 is 12 amino acids. Per germline, CDR1 SEHNR and CDR2 FQNEAQ (reference sequence). The CDR3 is CASSLAEETQYF. The CDR3 DNA reads TGTGCCAGCAGCCTAGCGGAGGAGACCCAGTACTTC.

This clonotype was seen more than once but under ten times. This sequence joins TRBV10-3 and TRBJ2-3; 9 nucleotides align to TRBD2. CDR3 length equals 14 residues. The germline gives CDR1 ENHRY, CDR2 SYGVKD. Trimming cost V 10 bases and J 0 bases; bases outside gene matches: 5. DNA of the CDR3: TGTGCCACCGGACTAGCGCTAAGCACAGATACGCAGTATTTT. Its protein is CATGLALSTDTQYF.

This clonotype was seen many times. The chain employs TRBV6-2 or TRBV6-3 and TRBJ2-7, with 7 bases matching TRBD2. Germline V gene sequence: CDR1 MNHEY, CDR2 SVGEGT. V shed 6 bases, J shed 4 bases, and the junction held 9 bases outside the gene matches. This CDR3 contains 14 residues. CDR3 sequence: CASSYGAGEYEQYF. The CDR3 DNA sequence: TGTGCCAGCAGCTACGGGGCGGGGGAATACGAGCAGTACTTC.

The table lists this clonotype with many counts. The J gene is TRBJ2-7, the V gene TRBV11-2; D is unresolved. Germline assignment: CDR1 SGHAT and CDR2 FQNNGV. V was shortened by 1 base and J by 2 bases, with 12 bases between the two germline ends. This CDR3 comprises 15 residues. The CDR3 nucleotides read TGTGCCAGCAGCTTAGCTCCAGGTCCTACCTACGAGCAGTACTTC. Its protein product is CASSLAPGPTYEQYF.

This clonotype has just a few counts. This chain links TRBV30 with TRBJ2-1; tentative D call: TRBD2 (5 bases). CDR3 length: 14 residues. V lost 5 bases, J lost 7 bases, and 18 bases lay in between. Germline lookup yields CDR1 GTSNPN and CDR2 SVGIG (reference sequence). The CDR3 nucleotides read TGTGCCTGGCGCTTTTCGGCGGGTCGAAATGAGCAGTTCTTC. It specifies CAWRFSAGRNEQFF.

This clonotype was seen repeatedly, ten times or more. This chain joins TRBV2 and TRBJ2-7; 9 bases are a match to TRBD1. CDR1 is SNHLY, CDR2 FYNNEI, per germline. After removal of 7 bases from V and 4 bases from J, the junction contained 8 bases not matched to a gene. CDR3 length: 14 residues. This CDR3 is CASTSGTGFYEQYF. CDR3 bases: TGTGCCAGCACCTCCGGGACAGGGTTTTACGAGCAGTACTTC.

This clonotype was counted between two and nine times. The chain joins TRBV12-3 or TRBV12-4 to TRBJ2-7; D is perhaps TRBD1 (7 bases). This CDR3 has 15 amino acids. Trimming took 4 bases from V and 0 from J, leaving 13 bases between them. DNA of the CDR3: TGTGCCAGCAGTTCAACAGGGGAGGCCTCCTACGAGCAGTACTTC. It specifies CASSSTGEASYEQYF.

In this sample, this clonotype turned up a few times. This chain connects TRBV4-1 to TRBJ2-1; 7 nucleotides align to TRBD2. Trimming removed 1 base from V and 0 bases from J; junction bases left unmatched: 6. Germline CDR1 is MGHRA and CDR2 is YSYEKL. The CDR3 extends over 17 amino acids. The CDR3 DNA reads TGCGCCAGCAGCCAAGCGGGGCTAGCGGTCTCCTACAATGAGCAGTTCTTC. This gives the protein CASSQAGLAVSYNEQFF.

This clonotype was seen ten or more times. The rearrangement joins TRBV12-3 or TRBV12-4 to TRBJ2-1; weak D call: TRBD2 (6 bases). The germline V and J ends were trimmed by 3 bases and 0 bases, with 6 bases remaining between them. The CDR3 extends over 14 amino acids. The CDR3 sequence is CASSFGSSYNEQFF. The CDR3 coding sequence is TGTGCCAGCAGTTTCGGGAGCTCCTACAATGAGCAGTTCTTC.

This clonotype has a handful of counts. The chain recombines TRBV6-1 with TRBJ1-4; tentatively, D is TRBD1 (6 bases). CDR3 length: 16 residues. Looked up from germline, CDR1 is MNHNS and CDR2 is SASEGT. V dropped 2 bases and J dropped 7 bases, with 17 bases sitting between them. The DNA for the CDR3 is TGTGCCAGCAGTGAATTTCGAGGGGGAACCGGTGAAAAACTGTTTTTT. As protein: CASSEFRGGTGEKLFF.

This clonotype was picked up a small number of times. The rearrangement joins TRBV15 to TRBJ2-5; the D gene is possibly TRBD1 (5 bases). In germline, CDR1 is LNHNV, CDR2 YYDKDF (reference sequence). V shed 1 base and J shed 0 bases, with 12 bases lying between them. The CDR3 totals 16 residues. CDR3 residues: CATSRAEGDYQETQYF. CDR3 sequence (DNA): TGTGCCACCAGCAGAGCGGAAGGGGATTACCAAGAGACCCAGTACTTC.

V gene TRBV27 combines with J gene TRBJ2-7; D ambiguous. Germline CDR1 is MNHEY and CDR2 is SMNVEV (reference sequence). Trimming took 6 bases from V and 0 from J, leaving 15 bases between them. The length of the CDR3 is 15 residues. The CDR3 is CASRLGSAVSYEQYF. The DNA of the CDR3 is TGTGCCAGCAGGTTGGGCAGCGCAGTCTCCTACGAGCAGTACTTC.

The chain combines TRBV5-6 with TRBJ1-2; a possible D gene is TRBD1 (6 bases). The germline V and J ends were trimmed by 6 bases and 8 bases, with 20 bases remaining between them. Germline CDR1 is SGHDT and CDR2 is YYEEEE. The CDR3 runs 14 residues. CDR3: CASTEQGRSDGYTF. The CDR3 bases are TGTGCCAGCACCGAACAGGGAAGGAGTGACGGCTACACCTTC.

This clonotype was seen a few times. The CDR3 reads CASGLGLDNEQFF. CDR3 coding DNA: TGTGCTAGTGGTTTGGGGCTAGACAATGAGCAGTTCTTC. The chain employs TRBV12-5 and TRBJ2-1; D uncertain. Germline V gives CDR1 LGHNT, CDR2 FRNRAP. This CDR3 spans 13 amino acids. Trimming pared 1 base from V and 5 bases from J, leaving 6 bases between.

A few counts support this clonotype. The chain joins TRBV7-9 to TRBJ2-1; D is possibly TRBD1 or TRBD2 (5 bases each). V lost 5 bases and J lost 8, with 22 bases in between. Germline V lookup: CDR1 SEHNR, CDR2 FQNEAQ (reference sequence). The CDR3 has 16 residues. CDR3 loop: CASSPAGTQRPHEQFF. The CDR3 DNA reads as TGTGCCAGCAGCCCAGCCGGGACCCAACGTCCTCATGAGCAGTTCTTC. The complete variable domain, with remaining parts taken from reference TRBV7-9 and TRBJ2-1, reads DTGVSQNPRHKITKRGQNVTFRCDPISEHNRLYWYRQTLGQGPEFLTYFQNEAQLEKSRLLSDRFSAERPKGSFSTLEIQRTEQGDSAMYLCASSPAGTQRPHEQFFGPGTRLTVL.

This clonotype has only a few counts. The V and J genes are TRBV20-1 and TRBJ2-7; D is possibly TRBD2 (6 bases). The CDR3 consists of 13 residues. Trimming left V 0 bases short and J 0 bases short, with 6 bases between. CDR1 is DFQATT, CDR2 SNEGSKA, per germline (reference sequence). CDR3 sequence: CSARDGSSYEQYF. The CDR3 region has the DNA TGCAGTGCTAGAGACGGGAGCTCCTACGAGCAGTACTTC.

The V call is TRBV24-1, the J call TRBJ2-1; unclear D gene. The CDR3 is 15 amino acids. With 0 bases removed from V and 6 bases from J, the gap between germline ends came to 11 bases. The V gene's germline CDR1 is KGHDR and CDR2 SFDVKD. CDR3 residues: CATSDLVGLPNEQFF. In nucleotides, the CDR3 is TGTGCCACCAGTGATTTGGTTGGGCTCCCCAATGAGCAGTTCTTC.

This chain connects TRBV20-1 to TRBJ2-2; no reliable D call. The V end lost 1 base, the J end lost 5 bases, and 8 bases lay between the germline ends. Germline V gives CDR1 DFQATT, CDR2 SNEGSKA (reference sequence). The CDR3 totals 13 residues. The CDR3 DNA sequence: TGCAGTGCTAGAGTCCCCGAGACCGGGGAGCTGTTTTTT. It translates to CSARVPETGELFF.

The rearrangement links TRBV12-3 or TRBV12-4 to TRBJ2-1; D unresolved. This CDR3 spans 14 amino acids. V was trimmed by 4 bases and J by 8 bases, leaving 15 bases between them. CDR3 in amino acids: CASSSGLPFDEQFF. For the CDR3, the DNA is TGTGCCAGCAGTTCGGGCCTCCCATTCGATGAGCAGTTCTTC.